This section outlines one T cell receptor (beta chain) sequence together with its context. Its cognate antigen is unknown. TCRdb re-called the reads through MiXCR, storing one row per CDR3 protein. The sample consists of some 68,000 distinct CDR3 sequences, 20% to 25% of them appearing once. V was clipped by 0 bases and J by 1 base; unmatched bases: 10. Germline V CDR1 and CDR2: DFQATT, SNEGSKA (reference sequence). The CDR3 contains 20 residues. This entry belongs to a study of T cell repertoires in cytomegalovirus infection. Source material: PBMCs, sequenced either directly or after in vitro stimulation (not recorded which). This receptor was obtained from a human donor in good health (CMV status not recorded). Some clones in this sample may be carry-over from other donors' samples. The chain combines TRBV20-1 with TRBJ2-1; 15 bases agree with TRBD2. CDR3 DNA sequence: TGCAGTGCTAGAGATCCCGGACTAGCGGGAGGGCCAAGTTCCTACAATGAGCAGTTCTTC. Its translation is CSARDPGLAGGPSSYNEQFF.